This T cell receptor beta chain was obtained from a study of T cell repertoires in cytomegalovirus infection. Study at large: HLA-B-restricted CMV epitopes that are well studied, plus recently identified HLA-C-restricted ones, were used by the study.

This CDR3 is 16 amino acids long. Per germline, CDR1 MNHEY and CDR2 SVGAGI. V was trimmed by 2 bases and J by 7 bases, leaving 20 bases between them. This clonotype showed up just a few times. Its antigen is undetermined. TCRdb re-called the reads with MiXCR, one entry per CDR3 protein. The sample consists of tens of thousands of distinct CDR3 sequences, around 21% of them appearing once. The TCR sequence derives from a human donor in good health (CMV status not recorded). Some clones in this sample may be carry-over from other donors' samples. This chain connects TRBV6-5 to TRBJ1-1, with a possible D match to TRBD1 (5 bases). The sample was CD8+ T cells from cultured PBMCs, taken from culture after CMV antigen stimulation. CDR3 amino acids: CASSYDNSGGRLEAFF. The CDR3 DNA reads TGTGCCAGCAGTTACGATAATTCGGGGGGGAGGCTTGAAGCTTTCTTT.